One and the same sample provided the 14 T cell receptor beta chains below, sequenced in a study of cytomegalovirus exposure and HLA in healthy donors. PCR amplification relied on 60 Vbeta primers (plus 13 Jbeta primers). Profiled with immunoSEQ multiplex PCR; TCRdb holds only in-frame clones, not every one. The sample contains over 200,000 clones, over 80% of which appear only once. Sequenced sample: PBMCs. Receptors were obtained from a woman aged 40 to 50 in good health and CMV-seropositive.

V and J are TRBV9 and TRBJ1-2, with a possible D match to TRBD1 (5 bases). The CDR3 consists of 14 residues. V lost 2 bases and J lost 4, with 12 bases in between. The V gene's germline CDR1 is SGDLS and CDR2 YYNGEE. CDR3 coding DNA: TGTGCCAGCAGCGTTTCCTACAGGCCCTATGGCTACACCTTC. Translated, it gives CASSVSYRPYGYTF.

The rearrangement links TRBV28 to TRBJ2-1, with D hard to call. V lost 3 bases, J lost 7 bases, and 16 bases lay in between. Germline lookup yields CDR1 MDHEN and CDR2 SYDVKM. This CDR3 contains 15 residues. The CDR3 bases are TGTGCCAGCAGTTTTGTCCCCCTAGTAAAGAATGAGCAGTTCTTC. Amino acids: CASSFVPLVKNEQFF.

V is TRBV4-3 and J is TRBJ2-4; a weak D match, TRBD1 (5 bases). Germline V gene sequence: CDR1 LGHNA, CDR2 YSLEER. The CDR3 contains 18 residues. The V and J ends lost 1 base and 5 bases respectively, with 21 bases between them. The CDR3 spells CASSQVNPGFGGENIQYF. As DNA, the CDR3 is TGCGCCAGCAGCCAAGTAAACCCAGGGTTCGGTGGAGAAAACATTCAGTACTTC.

The genes are TRBV19 and TRBJ1-1; no clear D. The CDR3 contains 15 residues. Germline V gene sequence: CDR1 LNHDA, CDR2 SQIVND (reference sequence). V was cut by 6 bases and J by 0 bases, with 14 bases left in between. The chain's CDR3 is CASRSPDFLNTEAFF. The CDR3, as DNA: TGTGCCAGTAGATCCCCAGATTTTCTGAACACTGAAGCTTTCTTT. Full variable domain (outside the CDR3, taken from reference TRBV19 and TRBJ1-1): DGGITQSPKYLFRKEGQNVTLSCEQNLNHDAMYWYRQDPGQGLRLIYYSQIVNDFQKGDIAEGYSVSREKKESFPLTVTSAQKNPTAFYLCASRSPDFLNTEAFFGQGTRLTVV.

J is TRBJ1-6 and V is TRBV6-6, with unresolved D. This CDR3 comprises 13 residues. V lost 6 bases and J 7 bases, leaving 10 bases between the germline ends. Germline assignment: CDR1 MNHNY and CDR2 SVGAGI (reference sequence). CDR3 nucleotides: TGTGCCAGCAGCTGGAGGCGAAATTCACCCCTCCACTTT. Translated: CASSWRRNSPLHF.

This clone was detected only a few times. V usage is TRBV19 and J usage is TRBJ2-7; 9 nucleotides agree with TRBD2. V shed 5 bases and J 3 bases; nucleotides not matched to a gene: 5. The CDR3 has 14 residues. In germline, CDR1 is LNHDA, CDR2 SQIVND (reference sequence). Here the CDR3 reads CASSFGLANYEQYF. The CDR3 DNA reads as TGTGCCAGTAGTTTTGGACTAGCGAACTACGAGCAGTACTTC.

The chain has TRBV29-1 and TRBJ1-2; weak D call: TRBD1 (6 bases). Germline V gene lookup returns CDR1 SQVTM and CDR2 ANQGSEA. V lost 4 bases and J 3 bases, leaving 12 bases between the germline ends. The CDR3 extends over 13 amino acids. The DNA for the CDR3 is TGCAGCGTTGTATTTCAGGGGCACTATGGCTACACCTTC. Protein sequence: CSVVFQGHYGYTF.

The chain employs TRBV25-1 and TRBJ1-1; D unresolved. Germline-derived CDR1 and CDR2 are MGHDK and SYGVNS. The CDR3 extends over 13 amino acids. The V end lost 1 base, the J end lost 1 base, and 4 bases lay between the germline ends. The CDR3 coding sequence is TGTGCCAGCAGTGAATGGGCGAACACTGAAGCTTTCTTT. It specifies CASSEWANTEAFF.

The chain employs TRBV7-2 and TRBJ1-5; maybe TRBD1 (6 bases). CDR1 SGHTA and CDR2 FQGNSA come from the germline V gene. The CDR3 has 15 amino acids. The V gene lost 3 bases and the J gene lost 7 bases, with 16 bases spanning the gap. As DNA, the CDR3 is TGTGCCAGCAGCTTCTCCGGGACCCAGGGGCAGCCCCAGCATTTT. Its protein is CASSFSGTQGQPQHF.

The chain uses TRBV25-1 and TRBJ1-6; the match to TRBD1 covers 7 bases. This CDR3 spans 14 amino acids. With 2 bases clipped from V and 9 bases from J, the junction kept 4 bases outside the gene matches. Germline loops: CDR1 MGHDK, CDR2 SYGVNS. The DNA for the CDR3 is TGTGCCAGCAGTGAAGGGACAGCCGGTTCACCCCTCCACTTT. It translates to CASSEGTAGSPLHF. Together with reference TRBV25-1 and TRBJ1-6, the CDR3 gives the full variable domain: EADIYQTPRYLVIGTGKKITLECSQTMGHDKMYWYQQDPGMELHLIHYSYGVNSTEKGDLSSESTVSRIRTEHFPLTLESARPSHTSQYLCASSEGTAGSPLHFGNGTRLTVT.

The CDR3 here is CACISPGANQPQHF. The CDR3 DNA reads as TGTGCTTGCATATCGCCAGGGGCCAATCAGCCCCAGCATTTT. The chain recombines TRBV28 with TRBJ1-5; perhaps TRBD1 as D (6 bases). The CDR3 consists of 14 residues. Germline-derived CDR1 and CDR2 are MDHEN and SYDVKM.

This chain uses TRBV5-1 with TRBJ1-3; unclear D gene. The CDR3 extends over 16 amino acids. Germline V gene sequence: CDR1 SGHRS, CDR2 YFSETQ. V was clipped by 0 bases and J by 0 bases, with 10 bases between them. The CDR3 is CASSLGASSSGNTIYF. The CDR3 coding sequence is TGCGCCAGCAGCTTGGGGGCCAGCAGCTCTGGAAACACCATATATTTT.

In its sample, this clone was seen a few times. The chain combines TRBV9 with TRBJ1-4, with D hard to call. Germline-derived CDR1 and CDR2 are SGDLS and YYNGEE. Between the trimmed V and J ends, which lost 4 bases and 3 bases, there was a span of 10 bases. The CDR3 is 14 residues long. The CDR3 DNA reads TGTGCCAGCAGCTTCTCCACTGCTAATGAAAAACTGTTTTTT. Its translation: CASSFSTANEKLFF.

CDR3 DNA: TGTGCCAGCAGTCTCAGGGGGGGCAATCAGCCCCAGCATTTT. It specifies CASSLRGGNQPQHF. V and J are TRBV6-5 and TRBJ1-5, with 7 bases that match TRBD1. Germline V CDR1 and CDR2: MNHEY, SVGAGI. This CDR3 has 14 residues. V shed 5 bases, J shed 2 bases, and the junction held 3 bases outside the gene matches.